Listed here are 22 T cell receptor beta chains from one sample, sequenced in a study of metastatic and nonmetastatic thyroid tumors. TCRdb re-clonotyped the PCR reads through MiXCR. The table shows about 10,000 clones, with 25% to 30% occurring only once. Until they underwent thyroid surgery, no patient had received any treatment. The source material was tumor tissue. The receptors were gathered from a female donor with papillary thyroid cancer or a benign thyroid nodule (not recorded which). Some clones in this sample may be carry-over from other donors' samples.

V and J are TRBV6-2 or TRBV6-3 and TRBJ1-1; the D is unclear. CDR1 and CDR2 from the germline V gene are MNHEY and SVGEGT. V was pared by 0 bases and J by 0 bases, with 8 bases between. The CDR3 loop spans 15 amino acids. The CDR3 protein is CASSYSPGLNTEAFF. CDR3 in DNA: TGTGCCAGCAGTTACTCTCCGGGATTGAACACTGAAGCTTTCTTT.

This chain joins TRBV5-1 and TRBJ2-2, with 9 bases that match TRBD1. V dropped 7 bases and J dropped 5; count of bases not matched to a gene: 6. Germline values: CDR1 SGHRS, CDR2 YFSETQ. The CDR3 is made up of 14 amino acids. The CDR3 protein is CASLQGAGTGELFF. CDR3 coding DNA: TGCGCCAGCCTACAGGGGGCAGGAACCGGGGAGCTGTTTTTT. The whole variable domain, filled in from reference TRBV5-1 and TRBJ2-2, reads KAGVTQTPRYLIKTRGQQVTLSCSPISGHRSVSWYQQTPGQGLQFLFEYFSETQRNKGNFPGRFSGRQFSNSRSEMNVSTLELGDSALYLCASLQGAGTGELFFGEGSRLTVL.

This clone was found many times. V is TRBV15 and J is TRBJ2-4; D may be TRBD1 (6 bases). CDR1 LNHNV and CDR2 YYDKDF come from the germline V gene (reference sequence). CDR3 length: 18 amino acids. Deletions cut 2 bases from V and 0 bases from J, with 17 bases between. CDR3 sequence: CATSRSGTGTTAKNIQYF. CDR3 nucleotides: TGTGCCACCAGCAGATCAGGGACCGGGACAACAGCCAAAAACATTCAGTACTTC.

The rearrangement uses TRBV27 and TRBJ2-7; tentatively, D is TRBD2 (6 bases). This CDR3 is 16 amino acids long. Germline CDR1 is MNHEY and CDR2 is SMNVEV (reference sequence). The V and J ends lost 6 bases and 3 bases respectively, with 21 bases between them. CDR3 bases: TGTGCCAGCAGAAGCTCCGGGGTAGCGGTAAACTACGAGCAGTACTTC. Its protein product is CASRSSGVAVNYEQYF.

The chain is built from TRBV6-1 and TRBJ1-6; the D gene is possibly TRBD1 (6 bases). This CDR3 has 16 amino acids. Trimming took off 6 bases at V and 2 bases at J, with 14 bases between the two ends. CDR1 is MNHNS, CDR2 SASEGT, per germline. Here the CDR3 reads CASRPGVVPYNSPLHF. The CDR3 nucleotides read TGTGCCAGCAGGCCAGGGGTAGTCCCCTATAATTCACCCCTCCACTTT.

The chain is built from TRBV5-4 and TRBJ2-1; 13 bases agree with TRBD2. The CDR3 runs to 16 residues. Germline CDR1 is SGHNT and CDR2 is YYREEE (reference sequence). With 2 bases clipped from V and 6 bases from J, the junction kept 5 bases outside the gene matches. CDR3 nucleotides: TGTGCCAGCAGCTTCCTGACTAGCGGGGGGTCCAATGAGCAGTTCTTC. Protein sequence: CASSFLTSGGSNEQFF.

This chain uses TRBV20-1 with TRBJ1-1; D is uncertain. The CDR3 extends over 12 amino acids. Trimming took 3 bases from V and 4 from J, leaving 9 bases between them. CDR1 and CDR2 from the germline V gene are DFQATT and SNEGSKA (reference sequence). DNA for the CDR3: TGCAGTGCTAGTTCGGGTGGCACTGAAGCTTTCTTT. This encodes CSASSGGTEAFF.

This chain connects TRBV3-1 to TRBJ1-5; D unclear. The CDR3 is made up of 15 amino acids. From germline, CDR1 is LGHDT and CDR2 YNNKEL (reference sequence). V dropped 0 bases and J dropped 7 bases, with 13 bases sitting between them. In DNA form, the CDR3 reads TGTGCCAGCAGCCAAGAAGAGGGTACAAACCAGCCCCAGCATTTT. Translated, it gives CASSQEEGTNQPQHF.

The chain uses TRBV19 and TRBJ2-1; the D gene is possibly TRBD2 (5 bases). CDR1 and CDR2 (germline): LNHDA, SQIVND (reference sequence). Between the trimmed V and J ends, which lost 2 bases and 9 bases, there was a span of 17 bases. The CDR3 extends over 15 amino acids. Written as DNA, the CDR3 is TGTGCCAGTAGTATATCGGGCCGTGGGAGAGGTGAGCAGTTCTTC. It is translated as CASSISGRGRGEQFF.

The chain joins TRBV6-1 to TRBJ1-4; 8 nucleotides align to TRBD1. The CDR3 runs 14 residues. CDR1 and CDR2 from the germline V gene are MNHNS and SASEGT. Trimming at V came to 4 bases and at J to 5 bases, leaving 3 bases not matched to a gene. The CDR3 spells CASSAGQENEKLFF. The CDR3 DNA follows: TGTGCCAGCAGTGCGGGACAGGAAAATGAAAAACTGTTTTTT.

This clone was observed at least ten times. The chain uses TRBV14 and TRBJ2-4; D possibly corresponds to TRBD2 (5 bases). CDR1 and CDR2 (germline): SGHDN, FVKESK. The CDR3 is made up of 14 amino acids. V shed 4 bases and J shed 7 bases, with 14 bases lying between them. The CDR3 DNA is TGTGCCAGCAGCCTCGGAGGATGGGGTAACATTCAGTACTTC. Translated, it gives CASSLGGWGNIQYF.

In this sample, this clone is medium-sized. The chain has TRBV2 and TRBJ2-5, with D tentatively TRBD1 (6 bases). Trimming shortened V by 2 bases and J by 1 base, and 11 bases separated the two germline ends. CDR1 and CDR2 (germline): SNHLY, FYNNEI. The CDR3 contains 15 residues. CDR3 nucleotides: TGTGCCAGCAGTGAAATGGGGGACACCCAAGAGACCCAGTACTTC. Translation gives CASSEMGDTQETQYF.

Ten or more counts support this clone. A much larger clone differs from this one at a single base, so this may be a read error. The same CDR3 also results from other DNA sequences found in this sample. V is TRBV28 and J is TRBJ1-1; TRBD1 agrees at 8 bases. Per the germline V gene, CDR1 is MDHEN and CDR2 is SYDVKM. This CDR3 contains 15 residues. CDR3 bases: TGTGCCAGCGGTTTAGACAGGGGTCTAGACACTGAAGCTTTCTTT. Amino acids: CASGLDRGLDTEAFF.

The sample holds many counts of this clone. The chain uses TRBV12-3 or TRBV12-4 and TRBJ2-7, with 7 positions matching TRBD1. The CDR3 sequence is 16 residues long. Trimming cost V 6 bases and J 2 bases; bases outside gene matches: 13. The CDR3 sequence is CASSNSFGTETYEQYF. The CDR3 region has the DNA TGTGCCAGCAGCAATAGTTTCGGGACAGAGACCTACGAGCAGTACTTC.

The chain combines TRBV13 with TRBJ2-7; unclear D gene. Between the trimmed V and J ends, which lost 4 bases and 4 bases, there was a span of 14 bases. Per germline, CDR1 PRHDT and CDR2 FYEKMQ (reference sequence). CDR3 length: 14 amino acids. CDR3 loop: CASSSRSVEYEQYF. In DNA form, the CDR3 reads TGTGCCAGCAGCTCTCGGTCTGTCGAATACGAGCAGTACTTC.

The V call is TRBV10-3, the J call TRBJ1-6; possibly TRBD1 for D (6 bases). The length of the CDR3 is 14 residues. CDR1 is ENHRY and CDR2 is SYGVKD in the germline V gene. The V gene lost 6 bases and the J gene lost 11 bases, with 17 bases spanning the gap. The CDR3 nucleotides read TGTGCCATCAGGGACAGCTCGGGTATACCACCCCTCCACTTT. It encodes CAIRDSSGIPPLHF.

This sequence joins TRBV20-1 and TRBJ2-2; a weak D match, TRBD2 (6 bases). This CDR3 contains 16 residues. Germline V gene data show CDR1 as DFQATT and CDR2 as SNEGSKA (reference sequence). V lost 0 bases, J lost 1 base, and 12 bases lay in between. Here the CDR3 reads CSARDPRRENTGELFF. The CDR3 DNA is TGCAGTGCTAGAGATCCGCGGCGGGAGAACACCGGGGAGCTGTTTTTT.

This clone was seen a few times. The chain has TRBV12-3 or TRBV12-4 and TRBJ2-1, with 7 bases lining up with TRBD1. With V trimmed by 3 bases and J by 6 bases, 8 bases remained unmatched. This CDR3 region has 15 residues. CDR3 loop: CASSFPGQVGNEQFF. The DNA for the CDR3 is TGTGCCAGCAGTTTTCCCGGACAGGTGGGCAATGAGCAGTTCTTC.

This clone was seen ten or more times. The sample holds other DNA sequences that translate to the same CDR3. The chain combines TRBV28 with TRBJ1-4; D is uncertain. CDR1 and CDR2 (germline): MDHEN, SYDVKM. The CDR3 spans 15 residues. V was cut by 6 bases and J by 0 bases, with 11 bases left in between. The CDR3 sequence: CASSPWSSTNEKLFF. The DNA of the CDR3 is TGTGCCAGCAGCCCTTGGAGCTCAACTAATGAAAAACTGTTTTTT.

This clone qualifies as medium-sized. The genes are TRBV30 and TRBJ2-7; 14 bases align to TRBD2. Germline assignment: CDR1 GTSNPN and CDR2 SVGIG (reference sequence). This CDR3 is 15 amino acids long. With 2 bases clipped from V and 4 bases from J, the junction kept 4 bases outside the gene matches. The CDR3 sequence is CAWSPGTSGRYEQYF. As DNA, the CDR3 is TGTGCCTGGAGTCCAGGGACTAGCGGGAGATACGAGCAGTACTTC. Filled out from reference TRBV30 and TRBJ2-7, the complete variable domain reads SQTIHQWPATLVQPVGSPLSLECTVEGTSNPNLYWYRQAAGRGLQLLFYSVGIGQISSEVPQNLSASRPQDRQFILSSKKLLLSDSGFYLCAWSPGTSGRYEQYFGPGTRLTVT.

This sequence joins TRBV7-2 and TRBJ2-7, with D perhaps TRBD2 (7 bases). Trimming removed 7 bases from V and 4 bases from J, with 20 bases in between. CDR3 size: 15 residues. Germline V gene sequence: CDR1 SGHTA, CDR2 FQGNSA. The CDR3 region has the DNA TGTGCCAGCACAGCTGGGGGGGGCGGGAGTTACGAGCAGTACTTC. This gives the protein CASTAGGGGSYEQYF.

This clone is deemed medium-sized. The J gene is TRBJ1-2, the V gene TRBV7-2; 7 bases agree with TRBD1. From germline, CDR1 is SGHTA and CDR2 FQGNSA. The CDR3 loop spans 15 amino acids. The V gene end was trimmed by 5 bases and the J gene end by 0 bases; junction bases not matched to a gene: 6. This chain's CDR3 is CASSPLRGSNYGYTF. Here the CDR3 DNA reads TGTGCCAGCAGCCCCCTCAGGGGGTCTAACTATGGCTACACCTTC.